Below are 20 T cell receptor beta chains sequenced from a single sample in a study of OX40 agonist ivuxolimab in advanced cancers. The data were produced by immunoSEQ multiplex PCR, yet TCRdb's version contains in-frame clones alone and is incomplete. The data show approximately 80,000 clones, 90% seen once. The starting material was CD4+ or CD8+ T cells sorted from blood, obtained in a trial of the OX40 agonist ivuxolimab. The receptors originated from an adult with an advanced solid tumor such as melanoma, head and neck, liver or kidney cancer.

V usage is TRBV5-8 and J usage is TRBJ1-6, with no clear D. The CDR3 totals 16 residues. The germline V gene has CDR1 SGHTS and CDR2 YDEGEE. V gave up 4 bases and J gave up 3 bases, with 14 bases separating them. The DNA of the CDR3 is TGTGCCAGCAGCCCCTCGGCCGACTTCTATAATTCACCCCTCCACTTT. It translates to CASSPSADFYNSPLHF. Full variable domain (rest looked up from reference TRBV5-8 and TRBJ1-6): EAGVTQSPTHLIKTRGQQATLRCSPISGHTSVYWYQQALGLGLQFLLWYDEGEERNRGNFPPRFSGRQFPNYSSELNVNALELEDSALYLCASSPSADFYNSPLHFGNGTRLTVT.

This chain connects TRBV30 to TRBJ2-2, with 8 bases that match TRBD2. The germline V gene has CDR1 GTSNPN and CDR2 SVGIG (reference sequence). The CDR3 sequence is 15 residues long. V was pared by 1 base and J by 3 bases, with 4 bases of the junction left unmatched. CDR3 sequence: CAWSDTSGDTGELFF. The CDR3 DNA is TGTGCCTGGAGTGATACTAGCGGAGACACCGGGGAGCTGTTTTTT.

This clone was seen a handful of times. V and J are TRBV5-1 and TRBJ2-1, with 10 nucleotides matching TRBD2. Looked up from germline, CDR1 is SGHRS and CDR2 is YFSETQ. Trimming cost V 0 bases and J 5 bases; bases outside gene matches: 2. This CDR3 is 15 amino acids long. The CDR3 nucleotides are TGCGCCAGCAGCTTGGTAACTAGCGGGAACAATGAGCAGTTCTTC. Amino acid sequence: CASSLVTSGNNEQFF.

The V and J genes are TRBV6-5 and TRBJ1-5; D possibly corresponds to TRBD1 (6 bases). Trimming shortened V by 5 bases and J by 5 bases, and 13 bases separated the two germline ends. CDR1 MNHEY and CDR2 SVGAGI come from the germline V gene. There are 14 residues in the CDR3. The CDR3 coding sequence is TGTGCCAGCAGTCACAGCCGACAGGATCAGCCCCAGCATTTT. This gives the protein CASSHSRQDQPQHF.

V usage is TRBV10-3 and J usage is TRBJ1-2; D gene ambiguous. The V end was cut by 4 bases, the J end by 3 bases, with 6 bases between. The CDR3 sequence is 12 residues long. In germline, CDR1 is ENHRY, CDR2 SYGVKD. The CDR3 nucleotides are TGTGCCATCAGTGGGGCAGACTATGGCTACACCTTC. Protein sequence: CAISGADYGYTF.

The chain carries TRBV18 and TRBJ1-2; no reliable D call. This CDR3 is 14 amino acids long. The V gene lost 6 bases and the J gene lost 0 bases, with 11 bases spanning the gap. The germline CDR1 and CDR2 sequences are KGHSH and LQKENI. DNA of the CDR3: TGTGCCAGCTCCCCCGGCATGACTAACTATGGCTACACCTTC. As protein: CASSPGMTNYGYTF.

This chain links TRBV7-9 with TRBJ2-3; 10 nucleotides match TRBD2. V shed 4 bases, J shed 2 bases, and the junction held 9 bases outside the gene matches. CDR3 length: 17 residues. Looked up from germline, CDR1 is SEHNR and CDR2 is FQNEAQ (reference sequence). The CDR3, as DNA: TGTGCCAGCAGCTACCGGGGAGCGGGGGGGCCCACAGATACGCAGTATTTT. Translation gives CASSYRGAGGPTDTQYF.

The chain has TRBV6-6 and TRBJ2-7; tentative D call: TRBD1 (5 bases). The germline gives CDR1 MNHNY, CDR2 SVGAGI (reference sequence). Trimming stripped 2 bases from V and 6 bases from J, with 11 bases between. This CDR3 region has 13 residues. The CDR3 nucleotides are TGTGCCAGCAGTTACGAAAGGGGTGGCGAGCAGTACGTC. Protein sequence: CASSYERGGEQYV.

This rearrangement joins TRBV12-5 to TRBJ1-2, with TRBD1 as a possible D gene (5 bases). The CDR3 is 13 residues long. Per the germline V gene, CDR1 is LGHNT and CDR2 is FRNRAP. V gave up 0 bases and J gave up 7 bases, with 9 bases separating them. CDR3: CASGLVTGVGYTF. CDR3 bases: TGTGCTAGTGGTTTGGTCACGGGGGTTGGCTACACCTTC.

The V and J genes are TRBV5-6 and TRBJ1-4, with 8 bases that match TRBD1. The length of the CDR3 is 14 residues. The V and J ends lost 4 bases and 8 bases, in that order; junction bases with no gene match: 7. The germline V gene has CDR1 SGHDT and CDR2 YYEEEE. The DNA for the CDR3 is TGTGCCAGCAGCCTAGGACAGGGTCGGGAAAAACTGTTTTTT. Translating it yields CASSLGQGREKLFF.

As to this clone: Relative to the germline gene, one junction end is altered; a read error may explain this. This chain joins TRBV7-7 and TRBJ1-1, with D perhaps TRBD1 (6 bases). The CDR3 sequence is 14 residues long. Germline values: CDR1 SSHAT, CDR2 FNYEAQ (reference sequence). This chain's CDR3 is CASSPGHENTEAFF. CDR3 nucleotides: TGTGCTAGCAGCCCGGGACATGAGAACACTGAAGCTTTCTTT.

This chain uses TRBV2 with TRBJ2-3; D may match TRBD1 or TRBD2 (5 bases each). The length of the CDR3 is 15 residues. Germline CDR1 SNHLY, CDR2 FYNNEI. Trimming left V 8 bases short and J 1 base short, with 16 bases between. DNA of the CDR3: TGTGCCAGCCTATTCGGGGTCAGGGGCACAGATACGCAGTATTTT. Protein sequence: CASLFGVRGTDTQYF.

The V call is TRBV29-1, the J call TRBJ2-2; tentatively, D is TRBD2 (5 bases). CDR3 length: 14 amino acids. V gave up 2 bases and J gave up 7 bases, with 14 bases separating them. Germline CDR1 is SQVTM and CDR2 is ANQGSEA. Here the CDR3 DNA reads TGCAGCGTTGAATCTGGTGGAGGCCTCGGGGAGCTGTTTTTT. Its translation: CSVESGGGLGELFF.

The chain joins TRBV28 to TRBJ1-3, with D perhaps matching TRBD1 (6 bases). V shed 5 bases and J shed 4 bases, with 21 bases lying between them. The germline CDR1 and CDR2 sequences are MDHEN and SYDVKM. The CDR3 runs to 17 residues. The CDR3 spells CASSTFEGGSTGNTIYF. The CDR3 DNA reads TGTGCCAGCAGTACCTTCGAGGGGGGGAGCACCGGAAACACCATATATTTT.

This chain joins TRBV18 and TRBJ2-4; D might be TRBD1 (6 bases). The CDR3 has 15 residues. Germline CDR1 and CDR2: KGHSH and LQKENI. The V and J ends lost 3 bases and 5 bases respectively, with 14 bases between them. The CDR3 region has the DNA TGTGCCAGCTCACCTGGGACCCGACAGGAAAACATTCAGTACTTC. Translation: CASSPGTRQENIQYF.

The chain combines TRBV5-1 with TRBJ2-1; D assignment may be TRBD1 or TRBD2 (5 bases each). Looked up from germline, CDR1 is SGHRS and CDR2 is YFSETQ. The CDR3 sequence is 15 residues long. The ends were cut back, 0 bases at V and 0 bases at J, with 7 bases in the middle. The CDR3 protein is CASSLDGTSYNEQFF. The CDR3 DNA reads as TGCGCCAGCAGCTTGGACGGGACCTCCTACAATGAGCAGTTCTTC.

The chain employs TRBV7-9 and TRBJ2-5, with D tentatively TRBD1 (6 bases). The CDR3 has 13 amino acids. Between the trimmed V and J ends, which lost 3 bases and 2 bases, there was a span of 7 bases. Germline CDR1 reads SEHNR; CDR2 reads FQNEAQ (reference sequence). CDR3 amino acids: CASSFGQQETQYF. DNA of the CDR3: TGTGCCAGCAGCTTCGGACAGCAAGAGACCCAGTACTTC.

This sequence joins TRBV15 and TRBJ2-7; tentatively, D is TRBD1 or TRBD2 (5 bases each). The CDR3 consists of 12 residues. Trimming removed 3 bases from V and 5 bases from J, with 8 bases in between. Germline V gene lookup returns CDR1 LNHNV and CDR2 YYDKDF (reference sequence). CDR3 sequence (DNA): TGTGCCACCAGCAGTACGGGGCACGAGCAGTACTTC. Its translation: CATSSTGHEQYF. Complete variable domain (other parts from reference TRBV15 and TRBJ2-7): DAMVIQNPRYQVTQFGKPVTLSCSQTLNHNVMYWYQQKSSQAPKLLFHYYDKDFNNEADTPDNFQSRRPNTSFCFLDIRSPGLGDTAMYLCATSSTGHEQYFGPGTRLTVT.

The table lists this clone with a few counts. The chain uses TRBV5-4 and TRBJ2-1, with TRBD2 matching 9 bases. After removal of 0 bases from V and 6 bases from J, the junction contained 4 bases not matched to a gene. The CDR3 runs 15 residues. Looked up from germline, CDR1 is SGHNT and CDR2 is YYREEE (reference sequence). The CDR3 sequence: CASSLARGGLNEQFF. In DNA form, the CDR3 reads TGTGCCAGCAGCTTGGCGCGGGGGGGCCTCAATGAGCAGTTCTTC.

The chain joins TRBV7-2 to TRBJ1-5, with TRBD1 identical over 7 bases. The length of the CDR3 is 19 residues. CDR1 SGHTA and CDR2 FQGNSA come from the germline V gene. V was pared by 2 bases and J by 1 base, with 14 bases of the junction left unmatched. CDR3 protein: CASSLTMAGGIGSNQPQHF. The CDR3 DNA sequence: TGTGCCAGCAGCTTAACCATGGCAGGGGGGATAGGGAGCAATCAGCCCCAGCATTTT.